This TCR beta chain comes out of a study of cytomegalovirus exposure and HLA in healthy donors. As to this clone: Its antigen is still unknown.

The PCR used 60 Vbeta and 13 Jbeta primers. Some clones are missing from TCRdb's copy, which holds only in-frame ones; the method was immunoSEQ multiplex PCR. The sample lists 150,000 to 180,000 clones; approximately 69% were seen once. Study-wide findings and caveats: There were reportedly fewer N-insertions in an Asian-associated ancestry cluster than the roughly 700-donor mean, in a later analysis. Despite most TCR sequences being rare, some public TCRs occurred in many donors. Near-uniform donor sequencing depth was presumed by presence/absence analyses. Associated with cytomegalovirus, according to the listing, were around 160 TCR beta chains.

This receptor was obtained from a man younger than 40 in good health and CMV-seronegative. The sequencing sample was made of PBMCs.

Here the CDR3 reads CASSQTGNEQYF. The CDR3 coding sequence is TGTGCCAGCAGCCAAACAGGGAACGAGCAGTACTTC. The rearrangement joins TRBV4-2 to TRBJ2-7; the D gene is possibly TRBD1 (6 bases). V lost 2 bases and J 5 bases, leaving 7 bases between the germline ends. The CDR3 is 12 amino acids. Germline V gene lookup returns CDR1 LGHNA and CDR2 YNFKEQ.